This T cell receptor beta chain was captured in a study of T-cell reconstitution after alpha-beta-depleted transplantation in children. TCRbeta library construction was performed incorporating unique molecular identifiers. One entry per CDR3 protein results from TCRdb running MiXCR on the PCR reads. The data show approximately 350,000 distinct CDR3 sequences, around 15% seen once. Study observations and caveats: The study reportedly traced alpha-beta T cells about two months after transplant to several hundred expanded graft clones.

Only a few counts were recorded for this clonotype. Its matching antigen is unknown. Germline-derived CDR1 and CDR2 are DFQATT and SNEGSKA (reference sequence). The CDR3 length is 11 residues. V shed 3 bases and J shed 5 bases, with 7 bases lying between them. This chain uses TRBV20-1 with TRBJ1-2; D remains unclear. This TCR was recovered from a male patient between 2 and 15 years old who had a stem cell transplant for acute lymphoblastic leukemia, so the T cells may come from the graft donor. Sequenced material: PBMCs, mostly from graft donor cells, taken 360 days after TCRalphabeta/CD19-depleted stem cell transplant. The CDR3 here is CSARTGYGYTF. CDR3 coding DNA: TGCAGTGCTAGGACGGGGTATGGCTACACCTTC.